This T cell receptor beta chain stems from a study of blood T cell repertoires in COVID-19. Across the whole study: Acute-phase and convalescent COVID-19 samples originated in the United States, Italy and Spain. The analysed material was cDNA or gDNA that came from T cells, B-cell-depleted T cells, or PBMCs.

In the original processing: Cell counts per sample came from amplifying reference gene primers. The data were produced by immunoSEQ multiplex PCR, yet TCRdb's version contains in-frame clones alone and is incomplete. V and J calls and clone size are those listed in that table; D and trimming were worked out from the DNA. The data contain 90,000 to 120,000 clones, around 90% of them singletons. Source material: peripheral blood. The origin of this receptor is a human donor in a cohort sampled during active COVID-19.

The CDR3 here is CASSPGASGSGEQFF. The CDR3 DNA reads as TGTGCCAGCTCACCAGGGGCTAGCGGGAGTGGTGAGCAGTTCTTC. The V call is TRBV18, the J call TRBJ2-1; TRBD2 agrees at 10 bases. The germline CDR1 and CDR2 sequences are KGHSH and LQKENI. The V and J ends lost 2 bases and 9 bases, in that order; junction bases with no gene match: 7. There are 15 residues in the CDR3.